Below, 30 T cell receptor beta chains from the same sample are listed, as sequenced in a study of blood T cell repertoires in COVID-19. TCRdb keeps only in-frame clones here, not all; method: immunoSEQ multiplex PCR. The sample lists around 93,000 clones, about 81% occurring once. Material: peripheral blood. Receptors were obtained from a man in his 60s with acute or convalescent COVID-19.

The gene calls are TRBV10-2 and TRBJ2-1; D call uncertain. The V end was cut by 4 bases, the J end by 6 bases, with 7 bases between. Germline V lookup: CDR1 WSHSY, CDR2 SAAADI. This CDR3 is built from 12 residues. The CDR3 DNA reads as TGCGCCAGCAGTGTCATTAGCAATGAGCAGTTCTTC. This sequence encodes CASSVISNEQFF.

The rearrangement joins TRBV9 to TRBJ1-2, with 7 bases aligning to TRBD1. The CDR3 is 17 residues long. The germline V gene encodes CDR1 SGDLS and CDR2 YYNGEE. V lost 3 bases and J lost 8; bases outside the gene matches: 19. CDR3 in amino acids: CASSAGGRTTGQWGYTF. The CDR3 region has the DNA TGTGCCAGCAGCGCAGGGGGACGGACTACAGGCCAGTGGGGCTACACCTTC.

The chain is built from TRBV5-8 and TRBJ1-3; the D is unclear. V lost 2 bases and J 0 bases, leaving 6 bases between the germline ends. CDR3 length equals 14 residues. Per the germline V gene, CDR1 is SGHTS and CDR2 is YDEGEE. CDR3 residues: CASSLQHSGNTIYF. CDR3 nucleotide sequence: TGTGCCAGCAGCTTACAGCACTCTGGAAACACCATATATTTT.

This clone was seen a handful of times. This chain uses TRBV6-1 with TRBJ1-4; maybe TRBD1 (6 bases). V was trimmed by 1 base and J by 5 bases, leaving 11 bases between them. The CDR3 loop spans 15 amino acids. Germline CDR1 and CDR2: MNHNS and SASEGT. CDR3 residues: CASSEVSGQNEKLFF. DNA of the CDR3: TGTGCCAGCAGTGAAGTCTCAGGACAGAATGAAAAACTGTTTTTT.

CDR3 bases: TGCGCCAGCAGCTTCGGGGAGGGGAGGGATACGCAGTATTTT. Translated: CASSFGEGRDTQYF. This chain links TRBV5-1 with TRBJ2-3, with 7 bases matching TRBD2. The ends lost 2 bases at V and 6 bases at J; junction bases unmatched: 6. The germline V gene encodes CDR1 SGHRS and CDR2 YFSETQ. CDR3 size: 14 residues.

The J gene is TRBJ2-2, the V gene TRBV4-2; D might be TRBD2 (6 bases). The V end was cut by 1 base, the J end by 7 bases, with 22 bases between. From germline, CDR1 is LGHNA and CDR2 YNFKEQ. The CDR3 spans 18 residues. CDR3 DNA: TGTGCCAGCAGCCAAGGAGCGGCGGGACCTAGAAAGTTCGGGGAGCTGTTTTTT. Encoded protein: CASSQGAAGPRKFGELFF.

This chain joins TRBV18 and TRBJ1-5, with D perhaps TRBD1 (5 bases). Trimming removed 4 bases from V and 4 bases from J, with 14 bases in between. Germline CDR1 and CDR2: KGHSH and LQKENI. The CDR3 spans 15 residues. CDR3 amino acids: CASSLKPGSNQPQHF. The CDR3 coding sequence is TGTGCCAGCTCACTTAAGCCAGGGTCAAATCAGCCCCAGCATTTT. Full variable domain (rest looked up from reference TRBV18 and TRBJ1-5): NAGVMQNPRHLVRRRGQEARLRCSPMKGHSHVYWYRQLPEEGLKFMVYLQKENIIDESGMPKERFSAEFPKEGPSILRIQQVVRGDSAAYFCASSLKPGSNQPQHFGDGTRLSIL.

This clone was counted once. The chain links TRBV12-3 or TRBV12-4 to TRBJ1-1, with no clear D. This CDR3 spans 13 amino acids. V lost 2 bases to trimming and J lost 4 bases, with 8 bases between them. The CDR3 DNA follows: TGTGCCAGCAGTTTACAGGAGGGCACTGAAGCTTTCTTT. Its protein is CASSLQEGTEAFF.

The chain couples TRBV6-5 to TRBJ1-1; D may be TRBD1 (5 bases). Deletions cut 4 bases from V and 11 bases from J, with 14 bases between. CDR3 length: 12 amino acids. Germline V CDR1 and CDR2: MNHEY, SVGAGI. The CDR3 nucleotides read TGTGCCAGCAGTTTCACAGGTTTGCAGGCTTTCTTT. It encodes CASSFTGLQAFF.

This clone occurred once. This sequence joins TRBV18 and TRBJ1-2, with 7 bases matching TRBD1. CDR3 length equals 15 residues. After removal of 0 bases from V and 4 bases from J, the junction contained 5 bases not matched to a gene. Germline CDR1 KGHSH, CDR2 LQKENI. The CDR3 coding sequence is TGTGCCAGCTCACCACCGAGCGCAGGGGGCTATGGCTACACCTTC. This sequence encodes CASSPPSAGGYGYTF.

The chain recombines TRBV7-9 with TRBJ2-5; 7 bases are a match to TRBD2. From germline, CDR1 is SEHNR and CDR2 FQNEAQ (reference sequence). The CDR3 covers 15 residues. V was pared by 3 bases and J by 1 base, with 5 bases of the junction left unmatched. This chain's CDR3 is CASSFQRGVQETQYF. DNA for the CDR3: TGTGCCAGCAGCTTCCAACGGGGGGTCCAAGAGACCCAGTACTTC.

The sample holds a few counts of this clone. The V call is TRBV2, the J call TRBJ1-1, with TRBD1 matching 9 bases. This CDR3 comprises 14 residues. Germline lookup yields CDR1 SNHLY and CDR2 FYNNEI. J gave up 5 bases and V 6 bases, and 7 bases lay outside the gene matches. The CDR3 sequence: CASRTTGTGTEAFF. In nucleotides, the CDR3 is TGTGCCAGCAGAACAACCGGGACAGGGACTGAAGCTTTCTTT.

This chain uses TRBV7-6 with TRBJ2-5, with D possibly matching TRBD1 (5 bases). Looked up from germline, CDR1 is SGHVS and CDR2 is FNYEAQ. V was cut by 5 bases and J by 0 bases, with 13 bases left in between. The CDR3 is 15 residues long. CDR3 nucleotides: TGTGCCAGCAGCACAGGTTGGGGTAACCAAGAGACCCAGTACTTC. Translated, it gives CASSTGWGNQETQYF.

This chain connects TRBV7-9 to TRBJ2-3; 14 nucleotides agree with TRBD2. The CDR3 length is 15 residues. V was clipped by 8 bases and J by 0 bases; unmatched bases: 1. Germline assignment: CDR1 SEHNR and CDR2 FQNEAQ (reference sequence). This chain's CDR3 is CASGLAGGSTDTQYF. CDR3 nucleotides: TGTGCCAGCGGACTAGCGGGGGGAAGCACAGATACGCAGTATTTT.

The chain combines TRBV21-1 with TRBJ2-1; the listed D gene, TRBD2, was not tested against the DNA. TRBV21-1 is a pseudogene. This CDR3 comprises 12 residues. CDR3 amino acids: CASTWGDNEQFF. CDR3 nucleotides: TGTGCCAGCACCTGGGGGGACAATGAGCAGTTCTTC.

V usage is TRBV11-3 and J usage is TRBJ1-1; 10 bases line up with TRBD1. This CDR3 region has 19 residues. With V trimmed by 2 bases and J by 5 bases, 17 bases remained unmatched. CDR1 is SGHNT, CDR2 YENEEA, per germline. The CDR3: CASSLRRLLGQGRKTEAFF. In DNA form, the CDR3 reads TGTGCCAGCAGCTTAAGACGACTTCTGGGACAGGGGCGAAAAACTGAAGCTTTCTTT.

The count of this clone is one. This chain connects TRBV3-1 (or the pseudogene TRBV3-2) to TRBJ2-1; 10 nucleotides align to TRBD2. Germline loops: CDR1 LGHDT, CDR2 YNNKEL (reference sequence). The CDR3 length is 16 residues. V lost 2 bases and J lost 8; bases outside the gene matches: 9. The CDR3 DNA reads as TGTGCCAGCAGCCAAACTTTAGCGGGAGGCCCCCATGAGCAGTTCTTC. It yields the protein CASSQTLAGGPHEQFF.

The table lists this clone with a count of one. The chain couples TRBV5-1 to TRBJ2-7; D is perhaps TRBD1 (6 bases). This CDR3 is built from 13 residues. V was clipped by 4 bases and J by 3 bases, with 11 bases between them. Per the germline V gene, CDR1 is SGHRS and CDR2 is YFSETQ. CDR3 nucleotides: TGCGCCAGCAGCACCGAACAGGGCTACGAGCAGTACTTC. The encoded protein is CASSTEQGYEQYF.

The rearrangement uses TRBV5-3 and TRBJ1-1; 10 bases line up with TRBD1. TRBV5-3 is an ORF; its function is uncertain. J gave up 4 bases and V 3 bases, and 24 bases lay outside the gene matches. This CDR3 is built from 21 residues. The CDR3: CARSSTDNSTGGYESSTEAFF. The CDR3 DNA reads TGTGCCAGAAGCTCCACCGATAACTCGACAGGGGGCTATGAGTCGAGCACTGAAGCTTTCTTT.

In its sample, this clone was seen a few times. The chain recombines TRBV6-5 with TRBJ1-2; the match to TRBD1 covers 10 bases. The CDR3 is 15 residues long. Germline CDR1 and CDR2: MNHEY and SVGAGI. The J segment lost 5 bases and the V segment lost 5 bases, leaving 8 bases of the junction unmatched. The CDR3: CASSTPTGGIYGYTF. For the CDR3, the DNA is TGTGCCAGCAGTACCCCGACAGGGGGCATTTATGGCTACACCTTC.

V is TRBV30 and J is TRBJ1-4, with a tentative D call TRBD1 (6 bases). CDR1 GTSNPN and CDR2 SVGIG come from the germline V gene (reference sequence). Trimming shortened V by 0 bases and J by 8 bases, and 13 bases separated the two germline ends. The CDR3 runs 14 residues. CDR3: CAWSVQGILEKLFF. The CDR3 region has the DNA TGTGCCTGGAGTGTACAGGGTATTTTGGAAAAACTGTTTTTT.

V usage is TRBV11-2 and J usage is TRBJ1-1; 7 bases align to TRBD1. Germline values: CDR1 SGHAT, CDR2 FQNNGV. This CDR3 region has 13 residues. The J segment lost 5 bases and the V segment lost 5 bases, leaving 5 bases of the junction unmatched. The CDR3 loop is CASSLTGRTEAFF. The CDR3 nucleotides are TGTGCCAGCAGCCTGACAGGGAGGACTGAAGCTTTCTTT.

The chain has TRBV7-7 and TRBJ2-3, with 7 nucleotides matching TRBD2. This CDR3 region has 13 residues. Trimming cost V 5 bases and J 2 bases; bases outside gene matches: 1. CDR1 and CDR2 (germline): SSHAT, FNYEAQ (reference sequence). CDR3 nucleotides: TGTGCCAGCAGCCGGGAGGTCACAGATACGCAGTATTTT. It is translated as CASSREVTDTQYF.

This clone turned up a few times. The same CDR3 also results from other DNA sequences found in this sample. The chain recombines TRBV5-6 with TRBJ1-1, with 10 bases aligning to TRBD1. Trimming at V came to 4 bases and at J to 5 bases, leaving 8 bases not matched to a gene. CDR1 and CDR2 (germline): SGHDT, YYEEEE. The length of the CDR3 is 15 residues. Here the CDR3 reads CASSLGQGSYTEAFF. Here the CDR3 DNA reads TGTGCCAGCAGCCTGGGACAGGGGAGTTATACTGAAGCTTTCTTT. Based on the CDR3 plus reference TRBV5-6 and TRBJ1-1, the full variable domain is DAGVTQSPTHLIKTRGQQVTLRCSPKSGHDTVSWYQQALGQGPQFIFQYYEEEERQRGNFPDRFSGHQFPNYSSELNVNALLLGDSALYLCASSLGQGSYTEAFFGQGTRLTVV.

The chain uses TRBV18 and TRBJ1-4; 12 bases are a match to TRBD1. The V and J ends lost 6 bases and 1 base, in that order; junction bases with no gene match: 6. CDR1 is KGHSH, CDR2 LQKENI, per germline. This CDR3 has 17 amino acids. DNA of the CDR3: TGTGCCAGCTCCCCCGGGACAGGGGGCAAAACTAATGAAAAACTGTTTTTT. Protein sequence: CASSPGTGGKTNEKLFF.

The rearrangement links TRBV19 to TRBJ2-1, with TRBD2 matching over 9 bases. CDR3 length: 18 amino acids. The junction had 12 bases not matched to a gene; V was cut back by 4 bases and J by 2 bases. Germline loops: CDR1 LNHDA, CDR2 SQIVND (reference sequence). Here the CDR3 DNA reads TGTGCCAGTAGTACACCGCCCTTAGCGGGAGTAGCCTACAATGAGCAGTTCTTC. Encoded protein: CASSTPPLAGVAYNEQFF.

The chain is built from TRBV14 and TRBJ1-6; a weak D match, TRBD1 (6 bases). The germline CDR1 and CDR2 sequences are SGHDN and FVKESK. CDR3 length: 17 residues. Trimming took 5 bases from V and 7 from J, leaving 21 bases between them. The CDR3 DNA is TGTGCCAGCAGCACAAAGGGGGAGGGCGTACTGAATTCACCCCTCCACTTT. This sequence encodes CASSTKGEGVLNSPLHF.

The chain recombines TRBV5-1 with TRBJ2-1; TRBD1 aligns across 7 bases. The CDR3 covers 14 residues. Germline V gene data show CDR1 as SGHRS and CDR2 as YFSETQ. The ends lost 5 bases at V and 5 bases at J; junction bases unmatched: 7. The CDR3 reads CASRADRRNNEQFF. The CDR3 region has the DNA TGCGCCAGCAGAGCGGACAGGAGGAACAATGAGCAGTTCTTC.

This rearrangement joins TRBV9 to TRBJ1-1; tentatively, D is TRBD1 (5 bases). V lost 0 bases, J lost 6 bases, and 9 bases lay in between. Germline CDR1 and CDR2: SGDLS and YYNGEE. The CDR3 is made up of 13 amino acids. The CDR3 nucleotides read TGTGCCAGCAGCGTAGCGGGGGGTTCTGAAGCTTTCTTT. Translated, it gives CASSVAGGSEAFF.

The chain combines TRBV14 with TRBJ2-7; D is possibly TRBD2 (5 bases). The germline gives CDR1 SGHDN, CDR2 FVKESK. The CDR3 covers 18 residues. Trimming took 4 bases from V and 3 from J, leaving 25 bases between them. In nucleotides, the CDR3 is TGTGCCAGCAGCCCCACCCCGATTTCGGGGATTACTTACTACGAGCAGTACGTC. Protein product: CASSPTPISGITYYEQYV.